The 31 T cell receptor beta chains below come from one sample, sequenced in a study of regulatory T cells in long-lasting Graves disease. This sample's time point: persistent/refractory GD, antithyroid drugs over 5 years with positive TRAb. With RNA extracted from PBMCs as input, the TCR library was made. iRepertoire HTBI primers and Arm-PCR of CDR3 regions built TCR beta libraries. TCRdb re-derived calls from the multiplex PCR reads in MiXCR, one entry per CDR3 protein. The sample lists hundreds of thousands of distinct CDR3 sequences; around 20% were seen once. The specimen was peripheral blood mononuclear cells (PBMCs), collected when the disease was refractory, from a patient treated with antithyroid drugs. Receptors were obtained from a female donor with Graves disease.

This clonotype was seen more than once but under ten times. V and J are TRBV6-1 and TRBJ1-1, with 9 bases matching TRBD1. Germline trimming cut 6 bases from V and 3 bases from J; bases unmatched to any gene: 8. CDR1 and CDR2 from the germline V gene are MNHNS and SASEGT. The CDR3 covers 15 residues. The chain's CDR3 is CASSYNRGRHTEAFF. The CDR3 DNA is TGTGCCAGCAGCTATAACAGGGGGCGGCACACTGAAGCTTTCTTT.

This clonotype came up many times. This rearrangement joins TRBV28 to TRBJ2-7; 11 bases line up with TRBD2. Germline values: CDR1 MDHEN, CDR2 SYDVKM. The CDR3 has 17 amino acids. Unmatched junction bases numbered 12, after V lost 3 bases and J lost 5 bases. The CDR3 DNA is TGTGCCAGCAGTTTTTCTCAGGTAGCGGGAGGGCCGGACGAGCAGTACTTC. Protein: CASSFSQVAGGPDEQYF.

This clonotype has more than one count but fewer than ten. The V call is TRBV2, the J call TRBJ2-7, with D perhaps TRBD2 (5 bases). Trimming shortened V by 2 bases and J by 6 bases, and 14 bases separated the two germline ends. Per germline, CDR1 SNHLY and CDR2 FYNNEI. This CDR3 spans 14 amino acids. The chain's CDR3 is CASSELYREGEQYF. The CDR3 DNA reads TGTGCCAGCAGTGAATTATATCGGGAAGGCGAGCAGTACTTC.

This clonotype was recorded at least ten times. This chain uses TRBV2 with TRBJ1-2; D gene unclear. This CDR3 contains 12 residues. Germline lookup yields CDR1 SNHLY and CDR2 FYNNEI. V was clipped by 7 bases and J by 4 bases, with 10 bases between them. The CDR3 coding sequence is TGTGCCAGCAAAGGACGGACCTATGGCTACACCTTC. Encoded protein: CASKGRTYGYTF. The variable domain in full, with the rest retrieved from reference TRBV2 and TRBJ1-2, is EPEVTQTPSHQVTQMGQEVILRCVPISNHLYFYWYRQILGQKVEFLVSFYNNEISEKSEIFDDQFSVERPDGSNFTLKIRSTKLEDSAMYFCASKGRTYGYTFGSGTRLTVV.

The genes are TRBV5-4 and TRBJ2-4; D perhaps matches TRBD2 (6 bases). Trimming took 4 bases from V and 7 from J, leaving 15 bases between them. From germline, CDR1 is SGHNT and CDR2 YYREEE (reference sequence). The CDR3 sequence is 14 residues long. DNA of the CDR3: TGTGCCAGCAGCCCGGCATGGGGGGAGAACATTCAGTACTTC. Amino acid sequence: CASSPAWGENIQYF.

The chain couples TRBV12-3 or TRBV12-4 to TRBJ2-5; 9 bases map to TRBD1. V gave up 5 bases and J gave up 4 bases; unmatched junction bases: 8. This CDR3 contains 15 residues. CDR3 residues: CASSQGQGVLETQYF. The DNA of the CDR3 is TGTGCCAGCAGTCAGGGACAGGGCGTCTTAGAGACCCAGTACTTC.

This clonotype was seen only a few times. V is TRBV6-2 or TRBV6-3 and J is TRBJ1-1, with 10 bases identical to TRBD1. CDR3 size: 16 residues. Germline-derived CDR1 and CDR2 are MNHEY and SVGEGT. V was clipped by 5 bases and J by 7 bases; unmatched bases: 13. In DNA form, the CDR3 reads TGTGCCAGCAGTCCTATTGGGACAGGGGAGCTCGGTGAAGCTTTCTTT. This codes for CASSPIGTGELGEAFF.

The chain recombines TRBV29-1 with TRBJ1-2, with D possibly being TRBD1 (5 bases). Deletions cut 1 base from V and 3 bases from J, with 18 bases between. The CDR3 length is 16 residues. The V gene's germline CDR1 is SQVTM and CDR2 ANQGSEA. The DNA of the CDR3 is TGCAGCGTTGAAGGGCTCACCTTCGAGGGGCACTATGGCTACACCTTC. Its protein is CSVEGLTFEGHYGYTF.

This clonotype appeared a few times. The chain joins TRBV25-1 to TRBJ1-5; no firm D call. The CDR3 has 15 amino acids. The germline V gene has CDR1 MGHDK and CDR2 SYGVNS. Trimming pared 1 base from V and 3 bases from J, leaving 10 bases between. The CDR3: CASSESGLTNQPQHF. Written as DNA, the CDR3 is TGTGCCAGCAGTGAATCCGGACTTACCAATCAGCCCCAGCATTTT.

CDR3 coding DNA: TGTGCCAGCAGCCAAGGAGGCTCGACAGCACATTATGGCTACACCTTC. It yields the protein CASSQGGSTAHYGYTF. The chain combines TRBV3-1 with TRBJ1-2; D might be TRBD1 (5 bases). Germline loops: CDR1 LGHDT, CDR2 YNNKEL (reference sequence). The CDR3 is made up of 16 amino acids. The V end was cut by 1 base, the J end by 5 bases, with 17 bases between.

This clonotype showed up many times. The gene calls are TRBV28 and TRBJ2-7; 10 bases match TRBD1. The trim removed 3 bases at V and 5 bases at J, leaving 4 bases unmatched. The CDR3 is 14 residues long. Germline lookup yields CDR1 MDHEN and CDR2 SYDVKM. CDR3 residues: CASSFLDRGHEQYF. Here the CDR3 DNA reads TGTGCCAGCAGTTTCCTAGACAGGGGGCACGAGCAGTACTTC. Full variable domain (missing parts from reference TRBV28 and TRBJ2-7): DVKVTQSSRYLVKRTGEKVFLECVQDMDHENMFWYRQDPGLGLRLIYFSYDVKMKEKGDIPEGYSVSREKKERFSLILESASTNQTSMYLCASSFLDRGHEQYFGPGTRLTVT.

This clonotype was seen repeatedly, ten times or more. V usage is TRBV12-3 or TRBV12-4 and J usage is TRBJ2-7, with D perhaps TRBD1 or TRBD2 (5 bases each). The CDR3 loop spans 16 amino acids. Trimming shortened V by 7 bases and J by 2 bases, and 21 bases separated the two germline ends. The DNA for the CDR3 is TGTGCCAGCATGGGGGTGGGCAGGGCCGAAGCCTACGAGCAGTACTTC. Amino acids: CASMGVGRAEAYEQYF.

The genes are TRBV19 and TRBJ2-2; D might be TRBD2 (6 bases). Germline CDR1 reads LNHDA; CDR2 reads SQIVND (reference sequence). Trimming pared 3 bases from V and 5 bases from J, leaving 13 bases between. CDR3 length: 15 residues. The CDR3 protein is CASSIYAGQTGELFF. CDR3 DNA sequence: TGTGCCAGTAGTATCTACGCGGGGCAAACCGGGGAGCTGTTTTTT. Full variable domain (remainder filled in from reference TRBV19 and TRBJ2-2): DGGITQSPKYLFRKEGQNVTLSCEQNLNHDAMYWYRQDPGQGLRLIYYSQIVNDFQKGDIAEGYSVSREKKESFPLTVTSAQKNPTAFYLCASSIYAGQTGELFFGEGSRLTVL.

This clonotype was counted only a few times. The genes are TRBV7-2 and TRBJ1-3; D uncertain. In germline, CDR1 is SGHTA, CDR2 FQGNSA. Trimming shortened V by 1 base and J by 0 bases, and 13 bases separated the two germline ends. The length of the CDR3 is 17 residues. In DNA, the CDR3 is TGTGCCAGCAGCTTAGTCCCGTCAGGAATCTCTGGAAACACCATATATTTT. This gives the protein CASSLVPSGISGNTIYF.

Many counts were recorded for this clonotype. The V gene is TRBV28, the J gene TRBJ2-2; D unresolved. CDR3 length equals 11 residues. Trimming cost V 6 bases and J 5 bases, with 4 bases left between them. From germline, CDR1 is MDHEN and CDR2 SYDVKM. This chain's CDR3 is CASSETGELFF. The DNA for the CDR3 is TGTGCCAGCAGCGAAACCGGGGAGCTGTTTTTT.

The gene calls are TRBV5-1 and TRBJ2-2; no clear D. Germline V gene sequence: CDR1 SGHRS, CDR2 YFSETQ. This CDR3 comprises 14 residues. Trimming shortened V by 4 bases and J by 7 bases, and 14 bases separated the two germline ends. CDR3 DNA sequence: TGCGCCAGCAGCCACTCAGAGTACATCGGGGAGCTGTTTTTT. This sequence encodes CASSHSEYIGELFF.

The chain links TRBV12-3 or TRBV12-4 to TRBJ2-2; TRBD2 matches 10 bases. V trimming: 4 bases; J trimming: 4 bases; junction bases outside the gene matches: 6. The CDR3 runs 16 residues. CDR3 in DNA: TGTGCCAGCAGTTCTATCCTAGCGGGAGTCACCGGGGAGCTGTTTTTT. This gives the protein CASSSILAGVTGELFF.

At least ten counts were recorded for this clonotype. This sequence joins TRBV20-1 and TRBJ1-2; TRBD1 matches at 11 bases. The trim removed 6 bases at V and 0 bases at J, leaving 6 bases unmatched. CDR3 length: 15 residues. Germline assignment: CDR1 DFQATT and CDR2 SNEGSKA (reference sequence). The CDR3 nucleotides are TGCAGTGCCGTGGACAGGGGGCGATCTAACTATGGCTACACCTTC. It encodes CSAVDRGRSNYGYTF.

A few counts support this clonotype. The chain has TRBV28 and TRBJ2-2; D gene uncertain. V was cut by 2 bases and J by 6 bases, with 10 bases left in between. Germline V gives CDR1 MDHEN, CDR2 SYDVKM. The CDR3 covers 14 residues. The CDR3 nucleotides read TGTGCCAGCAGTTTAAGTAGTATCCCCGGGGAGCTGTTTTTT. Translation: CASSLSSIPGELFF. The full variable domain, in which reference TRBV28 and TRBJ2-2 provide the parts outside the CDR3, is DVKVTQSSRYLVKRTGEKVFLECVQDMDHENMFWYRQDPGLGLRLIYFSYDVKMKEKGDIPEGYSVSREKKERFSLILESASTNQTSMYLCASSLSSIPGELFFGEGSRLTVL.

The table lists this clonotype with many counts. The chain recombines TRBV28 with TRBJ2-7; possibly TRBD1 for D (6 bases). V lost 4 bases and J 2 bases, leaving 12 bases between the germline ends. The CDR3 contains 14 residues. From germline, CDR1 is MDHEN and CDR2 SYDVKM. CDR3 residues: CASSSGVPTYEQYF. The DNA of the CDR3 is TGTGCCAGCAGTTCAGGGGTACCCACCTACGAGCAGTACTTC.

There are a few counts of this clonotype. The J gene is TRBJ1-4, the V gene TRBV7-9, with D possibly being TRBD1 (5 bases). Germline lookup yields CDR1 SEHNR and CDR2 FQNEAQ (reference sequence). Trimming removed 5 bases from V and 8 bases from J, with 12 bases in between. The CDR3 sequence is 13 residues long. CDR3 loop: CASSQGEGEKLFF. As DNA, the CDR3 is TGTGCCAGCAGCCAAGGAGAGGGGGAAAAACTGTTTTTT.

This clonotype was detected ten times or more. The chain has TRBV6-5 and TRBJ1-4; TRBD1 agrees at 7 bases. Trimming removed 2 bases from V and 7 bases from J; junction bases left unmatched: 10. CDR1 is MNHEY and CDR2 is SVGAGI in the germline V gene. The CDR3 has 16 residues. The CDR3 DNA reads TGTGCCAGCAGTTACGAAGGGGGCGCCTCTCGTGAAAAACTGTTTTTT. Its protein is CASSYEGGASREKLFF.

This clonotype was recorded at least ten times. The rearrangement uses TRBV3-1 and TRBJ1-2; the match to TRBD1 covers 7 bases. Trimming cost V 4 bases and J 8 bases; bases outside gene matches: 7. The CDR3 is 13 amino acids. CDR1 is LGHDT, CDR2 YNNKEL, per germline (reference sequence). Written as DNA, the CDR3 is TGTGCCAGCAGCCCCACAGGGGCTCGGGGCTACACCTTC. Residues: CASSPTGARGYTF.

Points on this clonotype: A read error is the likely source, as a far larger clone sits one nucleotide away. The chain links TRBV7-8 to TRBJ2-5, with TRBD1 as a possible D gene (5 bases). Germline V gene lookup returns CDR1 SGHVS and CDR2 FQNEAQ. V was cut by 6 bases and J by 3 bases, with 17 bases left in between. The CDR3 loop spans 15 amino acids. The CDR3 here is CASSEVRVPEETQYF. DNA for the CDR3: TGTGCCAGCAGTGAGGTCAGGGTTCCAGAAGAGACCCAGTACTTC.

This chain uses TRBV5-1 with TRBJ2-2, with a weak D call TRBD1 (6 bases). The CDR3 contains 16 residues. Germline values: CDR1 SGHRS, CDR2 YFSETQ. V was shortened by 0 bases and J by 5 bases, with 14 bases between the two germline ends. CDR3 nucleotide sequence: TGCGCCAGCAGCTTGGCCCCAGGGGCTACGACCGGGGAGCTGTTTTTT. This translates into CASSLAPGATTGELFF.

The rearrangement links TRBV14 to TRBJ2-5; unclear D gene. The V end was cut by 0 bases, the J end by 6 bases, with 5 bases between. The CDR3 runs 12 residues. Germline assignment: CDR1 SGHDN and CDR2 FVKESK. CDR3: CASSQDRKTQYF. As DNA, the CDR3 is TGTGCCAGCAGCCAAGATAGGAAGACCCAGTACTTC.

The chain recombines TRBV20-1 with TRBJ2-3; 9 nucleotides align to TRBD2. In germline, CDR1 is DFQATT, CDR2 SNEGSKA (reference sequence). V lost 6 bases and J lost 0; bases outside the gene matches: 7. The CDR3 is made up of 15 amino acids. The CDR3 sequence is CSAYPAGGSTDTQYF. As DNA, the CDR3 is TGCAGTGCCTATCCCGCGGGAGGGAGCACAGATACGCAGTATTTT.

This clonotype has just a few counts. J is TRBJ2-2 and V is TRBV20-1; TRBD1 might be the D (6 bases). Trimming removed 2 bases at V and 0 bases at J, with 10 bases between. Per germline, CDR1 DFQATT and CDR2 SNEGSKA (reference sequence). The CDR3 runs 15 residues. The CDR3 spells CSARSGTPNTGELFF. CDR3 in DNA: TGCAGTGCTAGATCCGGGACACCGAACACCGGGGAGCTGTTTTTT.

This clonotype was seen a few times. The chain joins TRBV27 to TRBJ2-2, with 7 bases that match TRBD2. Germline V lookup: CDR1 MNHEY, CDR2 SMNVEV (reference sequence). V lost 4 bases to trimming and J lost 0 bases; unmatched junction nucleotides: 8. CDR3 length: 17 amino acids. The CDR3 protein is CASSSQGGSPNTGELFF. The CDR3 DNA reads TGTGCCAGCAGTTCCCAAGGCGGGAGCCCGAACACCGGGGAGCTGTTTTTT.

This clonotype has at least ten counts. J is TRBJ2-7 and V is TRBV27, with 13 bases fitting TRBD2. The CDR3 runs to 19 residues. After removal of 5 bases from V and 2 bases from J, the junction contained 15 bases not matched to a gene. Per germline, CDR1 MNHEY and CDR2 SMNVEV (reference sequence). CDR3 nucleotides: TGTGCCAGCAGTCCTCGACCCGGGACTAGCGGGATGGCCGCCTACGAGCAGTACTTC. The encoded protein is CASSPRPGTSGMAAYEQYF.

The V call is TRBV6-5, the J call TRBJ2-2; D gene unclear. This CDR3 contains 16 residues. Trimming took 2 bases from V and 1 from J, leaving 11 bases between them. The V gene's germline CDR1 is MNHEY and CDR2 SVGAGI. The CDR3, as DNA: TGTGCCAGCAGTTACCCCCCTCGACTGAACACCGGGGAGCTGTTTTTT. Translating it yields CASSYPPRLNTGELFF.